The next 23 T cell receptor beta chains were all read from a single sample in a study of graft-versus-host responses after intestinal transplantation. This table comes from immunoSEQ multiplex PCR, and its TCRdb copy is limited to in-frame clones, with some not included. Found here are 12,000 or so clones, more than 85% of them singletons; the top ten hold approximately 3.6%. The time point here: postoperative day 105 after intestinal transplantation (dayNNNN = postoperative day). This material consisted of PBMCs, taken 105 days after intestinal transplantation. These receptors came from a human patient who received an intestinal transplant, so some T cells may come from the graft donor.

The V call is TRBV25-1, the J call TRBJ2-5; D is possibly TRBD1 (6 bases). CDR1 is MGHDK, CDR2 SYGVNS, per germline. V was shortened by 3 bases and J by 1 base, with 9 bases between the two germline ends. This CDR3 has 14 amino acids. The CDR3 sequence is CASSELQGQETQYF. Written as DNA, the CDR3 is TGTGCCAGCAGTGAGCTACAGGGCCAAGAGACCCAGTACTTC.

The chain carries TRBV28 and TRBJ2-1; D might be TRBD1 (5 bases). V lost 4 bases and J 0 bases, leaving 25 bases between the germline ends. From germline, CDR1 is MDHEN and CDR2 SYDVKM. The CDR3 runs 20 residues. The CDR3 DNA sequence: TGTGCCAGCAGTTCAGGGCCCTCATGGGGTGTTACCCGCTCCTACAATGAGCAGTTCTTC. Amino acids: CASSSGPSWGVTRSYNEQFF.

V is TRBV4-1 and J is TRBJ2-3, with D perhaps matching TRBD1 or TRBD2 (5 bases each). Trimming removed 0 bases at V and 2 bases at J, with 18 bases between. Germline V gene data show CDR1 as MGHRA and CDR2 as YSYEKL. The CDR3 covers 18 residues. CDR3 residues: CASSQDPIGWGNTDTQYF. The CDR3 nucleotides read TGCGCCAGCAGCCAAGATCCAATCGGTTGGGGGAACACAGATACGCAGTATTTT.

The chain couples TRBV7-6 to TRBJ1-1, with 8 bases lining up with TRBD1. The CDR3 has 16 amino acids. With V trimmed by 5 bases and J by 6 bases, 14 bases remained unmatched. Germline assignment: CDR1 SGHVS and CDR2 FNYEAQ. The CDR3 bases are TGTGCCAGCAGCCTGCTAGGGACAGGTAGTATTTCTGAAGCTTTCTTT. Protein sequence: CASSLLGTGSISEAFF.

CDR3 nucleotides: TGTGCCAGCAGTTACTCTCAGGGGCGGGAGCAGTACTTC. Protein product: CASSYSQGREQYF. The rearrangement uses TRBV6-6 and TRBJ2-7, with D possibly TRBD1 on 6 matching bases. Per germline, CDR1 MNHNY and CDR2 SVGAGI (reference sequence). V lost 0 bases to trimming and J lost 7 bases, with 10 bases between them. The CDR3 runs to 13 residues.

V is TRBV27 and J is TRBJ2-3; 13 nucleotides agree with TRBD2. The V segment lost 5 bases and the J segment 2 bases; nucleotides outside the gene matches: 7. CDR3 length equals 17 residues. Germline V gene data show CDR1 as MNHEY and CDR2 as SMNVEV (reference sequence). The chain's CDR3 is CASSGLAGAKYTDTQYF. The CDR3 nucleotides are TGTGCCAGCAGTGGACTAGCGGGGGCCAAATACACAGATACGCAGTATTTT.

The V call is TRBV4-2, the J call TRBJ2-7; the D gene is possibly TRBD2 (6 bases). This CDR3 contains 16 residues. CDR1 and CDR2 (germline): LGHNA, YNFKEQ. Trimming left V 5 bases short and J 1 base short, with 18 bases between. CDR3 region: CASSDHLSGFSYEQYF. CDR3 DNA: TGTGCCAGCAGCGATCACCTCAGCGGGTTTTCCTACGAGCAGTACTTC.

This rearrangement joins TRBV5-1 to TRBJ1-2; the D is unclear. The CDR3 length is 15 residues. The germline CDR1 and CDR2 sequences are SGHRS and YFSETQ. Trimming pared 2 bases from V and 6 bases from J, leaving 17 bases between. CDR3 sequence (DNA): TGCGCCAGCAGCTTATCGGCGGGCGAGACCAATGGCTACACCTTC. Residues: CASSLSAGETNGYTF.

The chain recombines TRBV7-2 with TRBJ1-2, with 7 nucleotides matching TRBD1. Germline CDR1 and CDR2: SGHTA and FQGNSA. The CDR3 has 16 amino acids. J lost 0 bases, V lost 2 bases, and 6 bases had no gene match. For the CDR3, the DNA is TGTGCCAGCAGCTTACCCCGGGACAGACCTAACTATGGCTACACCTTC. Its translation is CASSLPRDRPNYGYTF.

This rearrangement joins TRBV7-9 to TRBJ2-2, with TRBD2 as a possible D gene (5 bases). The CDR3 is made up of 14 amino acids. CDR1 is SEHNR, CDR2 FQNEAQ, per germline (reference sequence). V was trimmed by 7 bases and J by 3 bases, leaving 12 bases between them. The CDR3 DNA reads as TGTGCCAGCACCCCGACCGGGGACACCGGGGAGCTGTTTTTT. It specifies CASTPTGDTGELFF.

This sequence joins TRBV4-1 and TRBJ2-4; D not certain. Trimming took 2 bases from V and 2 from J, leaving 16 bases between them. Germline assignment: CDR1 MGHRA and CDR2 YSYEKL. The CDR3 totals 17 residues. The CDR3 coding sequence is TGCGCCAGCAGCCAACCCCGGGCCGGTGGCACCAAAAACATTCAGTACTTC. Translating it yields CASSQPRAGGTKNIQYF.

V is TRBV18 and J is TRBJ1-3; TRBD1 agrees at 7 bases. The CDR3 is 15 residues long. Germline CDR1 is KGHSH and CDR2 is LQKENI. Trimming took 1 base from V and 6 from J; bases not matched to a gene: 6. CDR3 DNA sequence: TGTGCCAGCTCACCACAAACAGGGGAAGCAAACACCATATATTTT. This translates into CASSPQTGEANTIYF. The whole variable domain, remainder taken from reference TRBV18 and TRBJ1-3, is NAGVMQNPRHLVRRRGQEARLRCSPMKGHSHVYWYRQLPEEGLKFMVYLQKENIIDESGMPKERFSAEFPKEGPSILRIQQVVRGDSAAYFCASSPQTGEANTIYFGEGSWLTVV.

The DNA for the CDR3 is TGTGCCAGCAGTTTGATAGGGGGCGGCGAGCAGTACTTC. Translating gives CASSLIGGGEQYF. The rearrangement uses TRBV28 and TRBJ2-7, with 7 nucleotides matching TRBD1. Per the germline V gene, CDR1 is MDHEN and CDR2 is SYDVKM. Germline trimming cut 3 bases from V and 6 bases from J; bases unmatched to any gene: 5. CDR3 size: 13 residues.

The chain uses TRBV11-3 and TRBJ2-3, with unresolved D. The CDR3 loop spans 15 amino acids. Germline-derived CDR1 and CDR2 are SGHNT and YENEEA. The ends were cut back, 5 bases at V and 1 base at J, with 13 bases in the middle. The CDR3 DNA is TGTGCCAGCAGCCCATCAATATATGGCACAGATACGCAGTATTTT. Its translation is CASSPSIYGTDTQYF.

V and J are TRBV5-1 and TRBJ1-6, with no clear D. Per the germline V gene, CDR1 is SGHRS and CDR2 is YFSETQ. The CDR3 has 14 residues. V was shortened by 0 bases and J by 7 bases, with 8 bases between the two germline ends. The CDR3 sequence: CASSLDVRNSPLHF. DNA for the CDR3: TGCGCCAGCAGCTTGGACGTGAGAAATTCACCCCTCCACTTT.

This chain links TRBV7-9 with TRBJ2-1; D is tentatively TRBD1 or TRBD2 (5 bases each). Trimming cost V 3 bases and J 9 bases, with 15 bases left between them. The germline V gene encodes CDR1 SEHNR and CDR2 FQNEAQ (reference sequence). This CDR3 contains 14 residues. The CDR3 here is CASSFGASRFEQFF. The DNA of the CDR3 is TGTGCCAGCAGCTTCGGGGCTAGCAGGTTTGAGCAGTTCTTC.

The chain uses TRBV7-9 and TRBJ2-5; D gene ambiguous. Germline CDR1 is SEHNR and CDR2 is FQNEAQ (reference sequence). The germline V and J ends were trimmed by 6 bases and 1 base, with 15 bases remaining between them. This CDR3 contains 15 residues. CDR3 nucleotide sequence: TGTGCCAGCAGTTCTTACGTAGCCTCCCAAGAGACCCAGTACTTC. It codes for CASSSYVASQETQYF. Combining the CDR3 with reference TRBV7-9 and TRBJ2-5 gives the whole variable domain DTGVSQNPRHKITKRGQNVTFRCDPISEHNRLYWYRQTLGQGPEFLTYFQNEAQLEKSRLLSDRFSAERPKGSFSTLEIQRTEQGDSAMYLCASSSYVASQETQYFGPGTRLLVL.

The DNA for the CDR3 is TGTGCCAGCAGGGACCGTAGCTCCTACGAGCAGTACTTC. Translated: CASRDRSSYEQYF. The V and J genes are TRBV7-9 and TRBJ2-7; D is unclear. V lost 6 bases to trimming and J lost 0 bases, with 9 bases between them. The germline gives CDR1 SEHNR, CDR2 FQNEAQ (reference sequence). CDR3 size: 13 residues.

The CDR3 DNA sequence: TGTGCCAGCAGTCCTGAGGGGACTGAAGCTTTCTTT. Protein product: CASSPEGTEAFF. The J gene is TRBJ1-1, the V gene TRBV9; the D gene is possibly TRBD1 (5 bases). The V and J ends lost 5 bases and 5 bases respectively, with 10 bases between them. The V gene's germline CDR1 is SGDLS and CDR2 YYNGEE. CDR3 length: 12 amino acids. The whole variable domain, filled in from reference TRBV9 and TRBJ1-1, reads DSGVTQTPKHLITATGQRVTLRCSPRSGDLSVYWYQQSLDQGLQFLIQYYNGEERAKGNILERFSAQQFPDLHSELNLSSLELGDSALYFCASSPEGTEAFFGQGTRLTVV.

The chain combines TRBV6-6 with TRBJ1-2, with D perhaps TRBD1 (6 bases). The ends were cut back, 5 bases at V and 4 bases at J, with 17 bases in the middle. The CDR3 length is 15 residues. In germline, CDR1 is MNHNY, CDR2 SVGAGI (reference sequence). In DNA form, the CDR3 reads TGTGCCAGCAGTCCATCAGGGGAGACAATCTATGGCTACACCTTC. Protein sequence: CASSPSGETIYGYTF.

The rearrangement links TRBV25-1 to TRBJ2-2; TRBD1 is a possible D gene (6 bases). V shed 7 bases and J shed 4 bases, with 16 bases lying between them. CDR3 length: 15 amino acids. The germline V gene has CDR1 MGHDK and CDR2 SYGVNS. The CDR3 coding sequence is TGTGCCAGCACCCCCGGGACAAGGCCCACCGGGGAGCTGTTTTTT. It translates to CASTPGTRPTGELFF.

This chain joins TRBV6-6 and TRBJ2-5; 7 bases line up with TRBD1. The CDR3 extends over 13 amino acids. CDR1 and CDR2 (germline): MNHNY, SVGAGI (reference sequence). Trimming took 7 bases from V and 4 from J; bases not matched to a gene: 6. DNA for the CDR3: TGTGCCAGCATACGGACAGGAGGAGAGACCCAGTACTTC. Amino acids: CASIRTGGETQYF.

The chain combines TRBV6-6 with TRBJ2-7; no reliable D call. With 0 bases removed from V and 2 bases from J, the gap between germline ends came to 5 bases. Germline loops: CDR1 MNHNY, CDR2 SVGAGI (reference sequence). There are 13 residues in the CDR3. The CDR3 region has the DNA TGTGCCAGCAGTTACTCCAGGACCTACGAGCAGTACTTC. Translation: CASSYSRTYEQYF.